The sequence of this T cell receptor (beta chain) was determined in a study of blood T cell repertoires in COVID-19. Source study methods: Nucleated cell counts were estimated from reference gene primer amplification. Clones were read by immunoSEQ multiplex PCR, and TCRdb kept only the in-frame ones, dropping some. The V and J calls and the clone size are those of that table, but D and trimming were determined from the DNA. The sample carries around 80,000 clones, about four fifths recorded once. After removal of 1 base from V and 6 bases from J, the junction contained 3 bases not matched to a gene. CDR1 and CDR2 from the germline V gene are LGHNT and FRNRAP. CDR3 length: 14 amino acids.

This TCR derives from a human donor in a cohort sampled during active COVID-19. The sequencing input was peripheral blood. V is TRBV12-5 and J is TRBJ1-1; 9 positions match TRBD1. DNA of the CDR3: TGTGCTAGTGGTTTGGGGACAGGGGTCGCTGAAGCTTTCTTT. Translated: CASGLGTGVAEAFF. Variable domain in full (rest from reference TRBV12-5 and TRBJ1-1): DARVTQTPRHKVTEMGQEVTMRCQPILGHNTVFWYRQTMMQGLELLAYFRNRAPLDDSGMPKDRFSAEMPDATLATLKIQPSEPRDSAVYFCASGLGTGVAEAFFGQGTRLTVV.